These T cell receptor beta chains were read from a single sample in a study of shared clonotypes between healthy human individuals. The repertoire was sequenced with immunoSEQ multiplex PCR; TCRdb's copy has only in-frame clones and lacks some. The sample lists roughly 450,000 clones; 79% were seen once. Sequencing used PBMCs. The receptors come from a woman aged 35 to 49 in good health. Some clones in this sample may be carry-over from other donors' samples. Both conserved end residues are part of each CDR3. Each record gives: V gene, D gene, J gene, clone size, CDR3 DNA, CDR3 protein. D genes are given only for firm matches. Expanded clones get a size class; other rows say once, few or many, or leave the size out.

TRBV28,NA,TRBJ1-1,NA,TGTGCCAGCAGTTTGCCCCTTATTTGGACTGAGAACACTGAAGCTTTCTTT,CASSLPLIWTENTEAFF
TRBV7-2,NA,TRBJ2-5,once,TGTGCCAGCAGCTTAGCACAGAACCTAGAGACCCAGTACTTC,CASSLAQNLETQYF
TRBV7-8,TRBD1,TRBJ1-1,NA,TGTGCCAGCAGCTTAAGACAGGGCACTGAAGCTTTCTTT,CASSLRQGTEAFF
TRBV9,TRBD1,TRBJ2-7,NA,TGTGCCAGCAGCCCGGGGACAGGTCGCTACGAGCAGTACTTC,CASSPGTGRYEQYF
TRBV27,TRBD2,TRBJ2-7,NA,TGTGCCAGCAGTTTTCGGCGGGGGGGACTATACGAGCAGTACTTC,CASSFRRGGLYEQYF
TRBV5-4,NA,TRBJ2-6,NA,TGTGCCAGCAGCTTGGACCAAGCTGGGGCCAACGTCCTGACTTTC,CASSLDQAGANVLTF
TRBV6-1,NA,TRBJ1-2,NA,TGTGCCAGCAGTCCGGACAGTAACTATGGCTACACCTTC,CASSPDSNYGYTF
TRBV27,TRBD1,TRBJ1-2,NA,TGTGCCAGCAGTGAGCAGAGCAGGGGGACAACTAACTATGGCTACACCTTC,CASSEQSRGTTNYGYTF
TRBV19,NA,TRBJ1-1,NA,TGTGCCAGTAACACAGGGTATGCTGAAGCTTTCTTT,CASNTGYAEAFF
TRBV28,TRBD1,TRBJ2-5,NA,TGTGCCAGCAGTCCCATGACAGGGCCCCAAGAGACCCAGTACTTC,CASSPMTGPQETQYF
TRBV6-6,NA,TRBJ1-1,NA,TGTGCCAGCTCGAGCGATTTCTCTGAAGCTTTCTTT,CASSSDFSEAFF
TRBV6-1,NA,TRBJ2-7,NA,TGTGCCAGCAGTACGACTCCTTTAGGGTTACACGAGCAGTACTTC,CASSTTPLGLHEQYF
TRBV6-5,NA,TRBJ2-5,few,TGTGCCAGCAGCCCCCCTAGGACCGGGGAGACCCAGTACTTC,CASSPPRTGETQYF
TRBV27,TRBD1,TRBJ2-5,NA,TGTGCCAGCAGCTGGACAGGGCGGGAGACCCAGTACTTC,CASSWTGRETQYF
TRBV6-5,NA,TRBJ1-5,NA,TGTGCCAGCAGTCGGAACAGCGGGACAAATCAGCCCCAGCATTTT,CASSRNSGTNQPQHF
TRBV7-3,TRBD2,TRBJ2-1,few,TGTGCCAGCAGCTTGGCGGGAGCGCAATACAATGAGCAGTTCTTC,CASSLAGAQYNEQFF
TRBV7-2,TRBD1,TRBJ2-3,NA,TGTGCCAGCAGCTTAGGACAGGGGGTACTGGGTGATACGCAGTATTTT,CASSLGQGVLGDTQYF
TRBV7-8,TRBD1,TRBJ2-2,NA,TGTGCCAGCAGCGGGGACAGGGCCGGGGAGCTGTTTTTT,CASSGDRAGELFF
TRBV25-1,TRBD1,TRBJ2-4,NA,TGTGCCAGCAGTGACCCCAGGGGGAAAAACATTCAGTACTTC,CASSDPRGKNIQYF